Presented here are 8 T cell receptor beta chains from one specimen sequenced in a study of cytomegalovirus exposure and HLA in healthy donors. Only in-frame clones appear in the TCRdb table, and some are missing; sequencing was by immunoSEQ multiplex PCR. Altogether under 150,000 clones are present, around 84% being singletons, with the ten largest covering roughly 9%. The sample comprised PBMCs. Every receptor here comes from a man younger than 35 in good health and CMV-seropositive.

The chain employs TRBV10-2 and TRBJ2-7, with 7 bases aligning to TRBD2. Germline CDR1 reads WSHSY; CDR2 reads SAAADI. This CDR3 is built from 13 residues. The V segment lost 8 bases and the J segment 2 bases; nucleotides outside the gene matches: 6. CDR3 nucleotides: TGCGCCAGCGTGGGGGAGGGCCCCTACGAGCAGTACTTC. Translation: CASVGEGPYEQYF.

The chain employs TRBV6-5 and TRBJ1-1, with D unclear. Germline V gene sequence: CDR1 MNHEY, CDR2 SVGAGI. Trimming took 7 bases from V and 1 from J, leaving 16 bases between them. The CDR3 is 15 residues long. CDR3 in DNA: TGTGCCAGCACCTTGTGGGCCCCAGGGAACACTGAAGCTTTCTTT. It is translated as CASTLWAPGNTEAFF.

The chain carries TRBV14 and TRBJ2-1, with 10 bases matching TRBD2. This CDR3 comprises 16 residues. Germline CDR1 SGHDN, CDR2 FVKESK. The ends lost 3 bases at V and 4 bases at J; junction bases unmatched: 6. The CDR3 reads CASSQPGTSEYNEQFF. CDR3 DNA: TGTGCCAGCAGCCAGCCCGGGACTAGCGAATACAATGAGCAGTTCTTC. Combining the CDR3 with reference TRBV14 and TRBJ2-1 gives the whole variable domain EAGVTQFPSHSVIEKGQTVTLRCDPISGHDNLYWYRRVMGKEIKFLLHFVKESKQDESGMPNNRFLAERTGGTYSTLKVQPAELEDSGVYFCASSQPGTSEYNEQFFGPGTRLTVL.

This chain joins TRBV7-9 and TRBJ2-7; D perhaps matches TRBD1 (6 bases). The CDR3 sequence is 16 residues long. In germline, CDR1 is SEHNR, CDR2 FQNEAQ (reference sequence). V lost 5 bases, J lost 2 bases, and 19 bases lay in between. The CDR3 reads CASSRPGQRLPYEQYF. CDR3 bases: TGTGCCAGCAGCCGACCAGGACAGCGCCTACCCTACGAGCAGTACTTC. The full variable domain, its missing parts supplied by reference TRBV7-9 and TRBJ2-7, is DTGVSQNPRHKITKRGQNVTFRCDPISEHNRLYWYRQTLGQGPEFLTYFQNEAQLEKSRLLSDRFSAERPKGSFSTLEIQRTEQGDSAMYLCASSRPGQRLPYEQYFGPGTRLTVT.

This chain joins TRBV6-1 and TRBJ2-3, with TRBD2 identical over 16 bases. CDR1 is MNHNS and CDR2 is SASEGT in the germline V gene. The CDR3 loop spans 17 amino acids. V lost 3 bases to trimming and J lost 2 bases; unmatched junction nucleotides: 2. CDR3 in amino acids: CASSDGTSGRATDTQYF. The CDR3 DNA reads as TGTGCCAGCAGTGACGGGACTAGCGGGAGGGCCACAGATACGCAGTATTTT.

This clone is a singleton in its sample. This chain joins TRBV11-2 and TRBJ2-2, with 12 bases identical to TRBD2. V was pared by 5 bases and J by 4 bases, with 5 bases of the junction left unmatched. This CDR3 region has 16 residues. Per the germline V gene, CDR1 is SGHAT and CDR2 is FQNNGV. CDR3 bases: TGTGCCAGCAGCCAAAGACTAGCGGGAGCCACCGGGGAGCTGTTTTTT. This sequence encodes CASSQRLAGATGELFF. Supplemented by reference TRBV11-2 and TRBJ2-2, the full variable domain reads EAGVAQSPRYKIIEKRQSVAFWCNPISGHATLYWYQQILGQGPKLLIQFQNNGVVDDSQLPKDRFSAERLKGVDSTLKIQPAKLEDSAVYLCASSQRLAGATGELFFGEGSRLTVL.

The V call is TRBV30, the J call TRBJ2-7; D is perhaps TRBD1 (5 bases). Germline V gene sequence: CDR1 GTSNPN, CDR2 SVGIG (reference sequence). The CDR3 totals 13 residues. Trimming left V 3 bases short and J 2 bases short, with 11 bases between. The CDR3 here is CAWSLGLPYEQYF. Written as DNA, the CDR3 is TGTGCCTGGAGCTTGGGGCTTCCCTACGAGCAGTACTTC.

This chain uses TRBV18 with TRBJ2-7; TRBD1 might be the D (5 bases). CDR3 length equals 13 residues. Deletions cut 3 bases from V and 5 bases from J, with 11 bases between. Germline values: CDR1 KGHSH, CDR2 LQKENI. The CDR3 loop reads CASSPWQGNEQYF. The CDR3 DNA reads as TGTGCCAGCTCACCGTGGCAGGGCAACGAGCAGTACTTC.